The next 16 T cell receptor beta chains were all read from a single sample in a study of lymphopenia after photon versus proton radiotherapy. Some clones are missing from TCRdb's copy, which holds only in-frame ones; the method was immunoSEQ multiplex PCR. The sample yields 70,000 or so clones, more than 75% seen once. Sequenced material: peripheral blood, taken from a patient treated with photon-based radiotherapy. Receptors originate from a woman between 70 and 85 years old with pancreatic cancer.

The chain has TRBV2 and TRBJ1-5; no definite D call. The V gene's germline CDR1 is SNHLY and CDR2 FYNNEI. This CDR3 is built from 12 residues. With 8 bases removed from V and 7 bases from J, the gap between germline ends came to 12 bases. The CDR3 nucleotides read TGTGCCAGCTCCCTAGGTGGACAGCCCCAGCATTTT. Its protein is CASSLGGQPQHF. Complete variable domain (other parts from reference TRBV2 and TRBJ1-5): EPEVTQTPSHQVTQMGQEVILRCVPISNHLYFYWYRQILGQKVEFLVSFYNNEISEKSEIFDDQFSVERPDGSNFTLKIRSTKLEDSAMYFCASSLGGQPQHFGDGTRLSIL.

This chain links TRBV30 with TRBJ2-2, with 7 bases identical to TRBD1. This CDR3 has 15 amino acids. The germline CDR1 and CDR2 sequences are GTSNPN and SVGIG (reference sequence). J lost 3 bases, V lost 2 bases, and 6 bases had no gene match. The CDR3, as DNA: TGTGCCTGGAGTAACAGGGGTCGGGACACCGGGGAGCTGTTTTTT. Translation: CAWSNRGRDTGELFF.

CDR3 in DNA: TGTGCCAGCAGTTTCGGAGGAAGAGAGACCCAGTACTTC. Protein sequence: CASSFGGRETQYF. This sequence joins TRBV28 and TRBJ2-5; D may be TRBD2 (5 bases). The V gene's germline CDR1 is MDHEN and CDR2 SYDVKM. This CDR3 has 13 amino acids. Trimming took 3 bases from V and 4 from J, leaving 9 bases between them.

CDR3 nucleotide sequence: TGCGCCAGCAGCCAAGATACCAGGGACACTGAAGCTTTCTTT. Its translation is CASSQDTRDTEAFF. The V gene is TRBV4-3, the J gene TRBJ1-1, with a possible D match to TRBD1 (5 bases). Trimming shortened V by 0 bases and J by 3 bases, and 8 bases separated the two germline ends. CDR1 and CDR2 from the germline V gene are LGHNA and YSLEER. There are 14 residues in the CDR3.

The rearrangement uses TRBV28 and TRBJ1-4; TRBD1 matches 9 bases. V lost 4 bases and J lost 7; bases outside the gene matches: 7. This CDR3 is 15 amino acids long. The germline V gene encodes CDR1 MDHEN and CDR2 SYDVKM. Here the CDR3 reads CASSSPGQGGEKLFF. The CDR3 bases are TGTGCCAGCAGTTCCCCGGGACAGGGAGGTGAAAAACTGTTTTTT.

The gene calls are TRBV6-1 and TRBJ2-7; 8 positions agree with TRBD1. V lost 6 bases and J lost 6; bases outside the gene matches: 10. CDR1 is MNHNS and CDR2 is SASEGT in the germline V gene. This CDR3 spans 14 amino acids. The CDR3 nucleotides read TGTGCCAGCAGCTTGACAGGGGAGCTGCTCGAGCAGTACTTC. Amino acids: CASSLTGELLEQYF.

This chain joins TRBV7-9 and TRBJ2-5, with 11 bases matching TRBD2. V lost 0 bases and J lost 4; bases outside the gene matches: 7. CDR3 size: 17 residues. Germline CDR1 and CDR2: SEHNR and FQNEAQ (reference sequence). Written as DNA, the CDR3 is TGTGCCAGCAGCTTAGCCCAACTAGCGGGAGCAGGAGAGACCCAGTACTTC. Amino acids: CASSLAQLAGAGETQYF.

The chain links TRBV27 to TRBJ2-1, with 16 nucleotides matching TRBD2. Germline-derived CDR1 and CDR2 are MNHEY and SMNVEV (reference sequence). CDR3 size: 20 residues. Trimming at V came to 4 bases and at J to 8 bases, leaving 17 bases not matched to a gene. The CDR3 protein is CASSWGLAGGHHSSRDEQFF. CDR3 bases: TGTGCCAGCAGTTGGGGACTAGCGGGAGGGCATCATTCCTCGCGAGATGAGCAGTTCTTC.

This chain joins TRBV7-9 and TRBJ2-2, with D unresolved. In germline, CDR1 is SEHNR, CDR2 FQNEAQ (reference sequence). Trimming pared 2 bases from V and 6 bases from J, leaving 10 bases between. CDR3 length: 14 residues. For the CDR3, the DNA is TGTGCCAGCAGCTTATCCAGCGTAGCCGGGGAGCTGTTTTTT. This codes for CASSLSSVAGELFF.

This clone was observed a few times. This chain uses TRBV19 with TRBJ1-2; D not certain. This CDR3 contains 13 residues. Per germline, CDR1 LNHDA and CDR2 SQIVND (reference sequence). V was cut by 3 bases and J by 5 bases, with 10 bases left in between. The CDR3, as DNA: TGTGCCAGTAGTATGCTTAGCGGATATGGCTACACCTTC. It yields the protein CASSMLSGYGYTF.

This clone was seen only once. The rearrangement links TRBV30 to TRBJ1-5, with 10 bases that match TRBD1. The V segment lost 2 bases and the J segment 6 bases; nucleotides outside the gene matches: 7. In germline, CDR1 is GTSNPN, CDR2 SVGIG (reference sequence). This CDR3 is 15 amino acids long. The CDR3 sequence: CAWSRGQGVGQPQHF. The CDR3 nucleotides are TGTGCCTGGAGTAGAGGACAGGGGGTAGGTCAGCCCCAGCATTTT.

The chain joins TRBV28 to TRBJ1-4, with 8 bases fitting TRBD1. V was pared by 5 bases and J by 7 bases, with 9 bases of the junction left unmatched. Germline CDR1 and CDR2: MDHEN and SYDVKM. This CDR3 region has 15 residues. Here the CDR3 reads CASSNPGQGIEKLFF. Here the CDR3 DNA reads TGTGCCAGCAGTAACCCCGGACAGGGAATTGAAAAACTGTTTTTT.

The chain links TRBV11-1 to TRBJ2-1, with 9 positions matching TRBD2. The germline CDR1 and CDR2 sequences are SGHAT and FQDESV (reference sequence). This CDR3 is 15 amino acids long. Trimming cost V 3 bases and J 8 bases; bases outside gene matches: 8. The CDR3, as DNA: TGTGCCAGCAGCTTCAGTGGGACTAGCAGGGATGAGCAGTTCTTC. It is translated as CASSFSGTSRDEQFF.

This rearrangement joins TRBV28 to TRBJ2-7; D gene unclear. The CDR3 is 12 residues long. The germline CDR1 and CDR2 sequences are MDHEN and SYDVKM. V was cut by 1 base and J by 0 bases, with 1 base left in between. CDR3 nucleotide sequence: TGTGCCAGCAGTTTATTCTCCTACGAGCAGTACTTC. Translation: CASSLFSYEQYF.

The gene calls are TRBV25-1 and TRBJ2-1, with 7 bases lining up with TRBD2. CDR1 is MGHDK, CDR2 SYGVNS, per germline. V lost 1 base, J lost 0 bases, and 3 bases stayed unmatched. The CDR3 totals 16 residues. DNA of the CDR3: TGTGCCAGCAGTGAATTTCCGGGAGGCTCCTACAATGAGCAGTTCTTC. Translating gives CASSEFPGGSYNEQFF.

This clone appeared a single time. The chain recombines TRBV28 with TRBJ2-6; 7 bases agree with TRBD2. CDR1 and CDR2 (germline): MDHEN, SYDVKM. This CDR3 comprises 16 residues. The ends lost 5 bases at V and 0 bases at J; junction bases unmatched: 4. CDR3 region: CASSPREVSGANVLTF. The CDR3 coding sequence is TGTGCCAGCAGTCCCCGGGAGGTCTCTGGGGCCAACGTCCTGACTTTC.